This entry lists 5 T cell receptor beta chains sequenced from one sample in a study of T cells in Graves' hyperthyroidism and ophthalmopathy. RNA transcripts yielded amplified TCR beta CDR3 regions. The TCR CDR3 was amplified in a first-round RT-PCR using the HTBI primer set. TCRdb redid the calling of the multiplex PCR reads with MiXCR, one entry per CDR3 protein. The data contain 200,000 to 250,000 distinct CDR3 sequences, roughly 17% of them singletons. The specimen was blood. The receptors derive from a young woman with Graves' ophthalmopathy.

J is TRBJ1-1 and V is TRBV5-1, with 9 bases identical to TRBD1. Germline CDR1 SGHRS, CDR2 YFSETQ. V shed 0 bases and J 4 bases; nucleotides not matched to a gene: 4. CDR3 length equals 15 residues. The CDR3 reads CASSLGDRAGTEAFF. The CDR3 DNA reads TGCGCCAGCAGCTTGGGGGACAGGGCTGGCACTGAAGCTTTCTTT.

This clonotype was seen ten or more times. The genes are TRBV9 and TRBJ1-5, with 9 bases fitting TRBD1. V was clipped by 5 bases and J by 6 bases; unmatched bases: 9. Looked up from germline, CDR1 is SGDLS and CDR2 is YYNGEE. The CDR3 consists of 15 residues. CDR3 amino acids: CASSTGGAGSQPQHF. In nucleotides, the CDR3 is TGTGCCAGCAGTACAGGGGGCGCCGGAAGTCAGCCCCAGCATTTT.

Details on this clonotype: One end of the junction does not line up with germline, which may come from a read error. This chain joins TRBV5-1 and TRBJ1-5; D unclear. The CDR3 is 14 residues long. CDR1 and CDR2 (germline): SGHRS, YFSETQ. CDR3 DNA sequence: TGTGCCAGCAGCGAGGGCGGTAGCAATCAGCCCCAGCATTTT. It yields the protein CASSEGGSNQPQHF.

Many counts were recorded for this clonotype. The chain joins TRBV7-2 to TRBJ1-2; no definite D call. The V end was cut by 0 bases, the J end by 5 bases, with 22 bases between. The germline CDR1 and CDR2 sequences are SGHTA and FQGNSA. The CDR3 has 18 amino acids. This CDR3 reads CASSLAGSRILRVYGYTF. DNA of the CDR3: TGTGCCAGCAGCTTAGCGGGCAGTCGGATCCTTAGGGTATATGGCTACACCTTC.

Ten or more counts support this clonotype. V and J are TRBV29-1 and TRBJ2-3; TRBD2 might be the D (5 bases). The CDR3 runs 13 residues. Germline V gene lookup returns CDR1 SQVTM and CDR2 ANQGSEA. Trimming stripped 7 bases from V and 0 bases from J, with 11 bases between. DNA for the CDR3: TGCAGCGCCCAGCGGCAGAGCACAGATACGCAGTATTTT. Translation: CSAQRQSTDTQYF.